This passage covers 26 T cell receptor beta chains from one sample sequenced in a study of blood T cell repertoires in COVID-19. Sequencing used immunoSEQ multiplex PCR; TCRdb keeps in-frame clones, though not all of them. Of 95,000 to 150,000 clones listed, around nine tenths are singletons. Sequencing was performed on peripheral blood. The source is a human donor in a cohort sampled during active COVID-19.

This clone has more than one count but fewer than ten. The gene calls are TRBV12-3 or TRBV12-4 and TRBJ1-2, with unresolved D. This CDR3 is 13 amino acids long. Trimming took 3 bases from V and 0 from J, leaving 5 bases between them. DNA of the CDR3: TGTGCCAGCAGTTTCGCAGCTAACTATGGCTACACCTTC. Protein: CASSFAANYGYTF.

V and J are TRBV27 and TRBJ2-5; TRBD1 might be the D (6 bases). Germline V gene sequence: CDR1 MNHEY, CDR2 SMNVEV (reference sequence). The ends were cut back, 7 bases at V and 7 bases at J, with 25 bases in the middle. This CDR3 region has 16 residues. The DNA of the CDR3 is TGTGCCAGCACCATAGATGGACAGACGAGCCGAGCGACCCAGTACTTC. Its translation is CASTIDGQTSRATQYF.

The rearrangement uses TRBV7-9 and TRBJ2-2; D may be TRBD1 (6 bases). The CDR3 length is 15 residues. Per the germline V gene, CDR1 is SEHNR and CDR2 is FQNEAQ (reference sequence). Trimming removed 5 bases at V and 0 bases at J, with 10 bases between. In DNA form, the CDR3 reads TGTGCCAGCAGCGGGGCAGGGGCGAACACCGGGGAGCTGTTTTTT. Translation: CASSGAGANTGELFF.

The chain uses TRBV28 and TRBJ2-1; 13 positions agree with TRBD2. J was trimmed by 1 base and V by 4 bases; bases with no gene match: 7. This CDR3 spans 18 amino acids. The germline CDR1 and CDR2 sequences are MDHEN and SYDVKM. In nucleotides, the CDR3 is TGTGCCAGCAGTTCCCGACTAGCGGGAGGTCGATCCTACAATGAGCAGTTCTTC. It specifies CASSSRLAGGRSYNEQFF. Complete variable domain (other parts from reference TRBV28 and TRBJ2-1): DVKVTQSSRYLVKRTGEKVFLECVQDMDHENMFWYRQDPGLGLRLIYFSYDVKMKEKGDIPEGYSVSREKKERFSLILESASTNQTSMYLCASSSRLAGGRSYNEQFFGPGTRLTVL.

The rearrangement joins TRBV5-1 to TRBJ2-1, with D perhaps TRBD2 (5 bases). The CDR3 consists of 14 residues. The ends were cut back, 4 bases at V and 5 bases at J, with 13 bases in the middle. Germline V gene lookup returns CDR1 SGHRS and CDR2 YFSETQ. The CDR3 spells CASSPYGENNEQFF. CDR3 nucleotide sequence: TGCGCCAGCAGCCCCTACGGGGAAAACAATGAGCAGTTCTTC.

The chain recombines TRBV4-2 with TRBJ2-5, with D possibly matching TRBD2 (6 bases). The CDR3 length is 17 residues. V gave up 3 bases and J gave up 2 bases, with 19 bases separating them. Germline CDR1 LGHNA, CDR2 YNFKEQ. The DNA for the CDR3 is TGTGCCAGCAGCCAGGGCGGACTACCGGATCGGCAAGAGACCCAGTACTTC. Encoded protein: CASSQGGLPDRQETQYF.

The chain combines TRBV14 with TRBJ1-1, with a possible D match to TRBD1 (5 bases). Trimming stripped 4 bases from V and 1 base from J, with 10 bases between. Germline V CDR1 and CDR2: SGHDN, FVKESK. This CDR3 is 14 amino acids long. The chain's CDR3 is CASSRGLRNTEAFF. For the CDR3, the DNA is TGTGCCAGCAGCCGGGGACTGCGGAACACTGAAGCTTTCTTT.

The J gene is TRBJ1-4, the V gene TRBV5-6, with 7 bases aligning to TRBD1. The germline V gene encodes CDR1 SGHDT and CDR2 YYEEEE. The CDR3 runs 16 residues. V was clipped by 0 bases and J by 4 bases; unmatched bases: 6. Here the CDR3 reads CASSLAGDRYNEKLFF. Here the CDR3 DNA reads TGTGCCAGCAGCTTGGCGGGGGACAGATATAATGAAAAACTGTTTTTT.

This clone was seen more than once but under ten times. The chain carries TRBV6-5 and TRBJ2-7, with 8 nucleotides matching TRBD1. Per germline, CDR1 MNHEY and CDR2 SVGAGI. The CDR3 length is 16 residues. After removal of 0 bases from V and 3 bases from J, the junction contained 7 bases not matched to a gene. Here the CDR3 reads CASSYSGRGLIYEQYF. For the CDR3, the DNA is TGTGCCAGCAGTTACTCGGGCAGGGGGCTTATCTACGAGCAGTACTTC.

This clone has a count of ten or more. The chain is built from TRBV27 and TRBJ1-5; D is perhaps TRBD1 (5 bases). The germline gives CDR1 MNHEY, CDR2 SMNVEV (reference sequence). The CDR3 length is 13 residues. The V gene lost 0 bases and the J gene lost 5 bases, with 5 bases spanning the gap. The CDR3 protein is CASSLSGHQPQHF. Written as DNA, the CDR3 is TGTGCCAGCAGTTTATCGGGGCATCAGCCCCAGCATTTT.

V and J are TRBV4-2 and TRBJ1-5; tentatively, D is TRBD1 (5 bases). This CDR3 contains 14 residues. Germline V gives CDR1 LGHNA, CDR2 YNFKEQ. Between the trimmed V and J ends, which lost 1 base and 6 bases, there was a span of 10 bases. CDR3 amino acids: CASSQVAGRQPQHF. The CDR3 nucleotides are TGTGCCAGCAGCCAAGTGGCAGGGCGTCAGCCCCAGCATTTT.

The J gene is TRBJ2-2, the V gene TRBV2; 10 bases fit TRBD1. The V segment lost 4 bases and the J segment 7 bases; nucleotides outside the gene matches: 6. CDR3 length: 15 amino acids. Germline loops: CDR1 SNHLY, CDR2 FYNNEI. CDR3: CASSVRQGAGGELFF. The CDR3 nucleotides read TGTGCCAGCAGTGTCCGACAGGGGGCCGGCGGGGAGCTGTTTTTT.

CDR3 bases: TGTGCCTCCCGCGCAGGGGCCTACAATGAGCAGTTCTTC. Amino acids: CASRAGAYNEQFF. The chain combines TRBV6-5 with TRBJ2-1; possibly TRBD1 for D (6 bases). Trimming pared 11 bases from V and 2 bases from J, leaving 13 bases between. The CDR3 is 13 residues long. The germline gives CDR1 MNHEY, CDR2 SVGAGI.

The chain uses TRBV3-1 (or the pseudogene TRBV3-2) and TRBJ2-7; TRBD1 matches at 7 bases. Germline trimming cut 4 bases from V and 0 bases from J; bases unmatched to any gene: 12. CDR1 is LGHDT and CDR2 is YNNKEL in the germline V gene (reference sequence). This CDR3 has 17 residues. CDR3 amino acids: CASSLAAGGRSSYEQYF. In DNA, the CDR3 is TGTGCCAGCAGCCTGGCAGCAGGGGGAAGGAGCTCCTACGAGCAGTACTTC.

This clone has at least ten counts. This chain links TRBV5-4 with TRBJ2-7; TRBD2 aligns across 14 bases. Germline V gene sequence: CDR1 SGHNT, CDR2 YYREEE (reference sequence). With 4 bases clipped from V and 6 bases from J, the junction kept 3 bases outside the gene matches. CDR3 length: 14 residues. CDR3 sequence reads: CASSTGLAGAEQYF. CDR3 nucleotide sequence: TGTGCCAGCAGCACGGGACTAGCGGGAGCCGAGCAGTACTTC.

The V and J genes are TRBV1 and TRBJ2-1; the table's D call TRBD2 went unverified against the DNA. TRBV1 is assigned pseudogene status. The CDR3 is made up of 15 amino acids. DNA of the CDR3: TGCACCAGCAGCCAAGATAACGTAGCGGCGAATGAGCAGTTCTTC. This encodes CTSSQDNVAANEQFF.

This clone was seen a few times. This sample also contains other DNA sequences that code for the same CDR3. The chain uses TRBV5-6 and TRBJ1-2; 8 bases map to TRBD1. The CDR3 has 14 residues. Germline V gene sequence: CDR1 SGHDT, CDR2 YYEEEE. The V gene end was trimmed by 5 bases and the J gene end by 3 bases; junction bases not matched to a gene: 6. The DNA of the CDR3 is TGTGCCAGCAGTTCCGGACAGGGCCACTATGGCTACACCTTC. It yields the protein CASSSGQGHYGYTF.

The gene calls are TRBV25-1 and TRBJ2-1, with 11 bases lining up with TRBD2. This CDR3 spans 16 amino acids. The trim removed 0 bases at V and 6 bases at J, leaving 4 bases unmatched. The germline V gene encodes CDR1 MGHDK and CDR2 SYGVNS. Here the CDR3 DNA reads TGTGCCAGCAGTGAATACAGGCTAGCGGGAGGCAATGAGCAGTTCTTC. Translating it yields CASSEYRLAGGNEQFF.

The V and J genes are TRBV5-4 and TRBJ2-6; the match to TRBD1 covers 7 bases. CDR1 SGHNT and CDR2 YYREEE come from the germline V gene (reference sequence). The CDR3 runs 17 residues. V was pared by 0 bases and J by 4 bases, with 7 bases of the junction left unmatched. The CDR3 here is CASSLARQGTGANVLTF. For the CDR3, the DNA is TGTGCCAGCAGCTTGGCCCGACAGGGAACAGGGGCCAACGTCCTGACTTTC.

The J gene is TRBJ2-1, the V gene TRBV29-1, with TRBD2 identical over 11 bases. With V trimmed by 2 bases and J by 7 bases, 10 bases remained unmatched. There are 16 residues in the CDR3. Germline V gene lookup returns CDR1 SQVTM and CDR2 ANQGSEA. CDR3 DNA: TGCAGCGTTGAATTTCCTAGCGGGGGGATGGTGAATGAGCAGTTCTTC. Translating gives CSVEFPSGGMVNEQFF.

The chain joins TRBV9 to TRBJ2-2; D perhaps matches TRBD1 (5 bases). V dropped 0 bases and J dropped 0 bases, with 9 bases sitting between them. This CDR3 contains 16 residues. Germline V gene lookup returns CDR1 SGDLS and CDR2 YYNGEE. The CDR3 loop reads CASSVAGLPNTGELFF. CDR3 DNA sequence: TGTGCCAGCAGCGTAGCAGGGTTGCCGAACACCGGGGAGCTGTTTTTT.

CDR3 amino acids: CAISGPQGARPGANVLTF. The CDR3 nucleotides read TGTGCCATCAGTGGCCCACAGGGGGCACGCCCTGGGGCCAACGTCCTGACTTTC. V and J are TRBV10-3 and TRBJ2-6; the match to TRBD1 covers 9 bases. The V and J ends lost 4 bases and 2 bases, in that order; junction bases with no gene match: 9. This CDR3 comprises 18 residues. CDR1 ENHRY and CDR2 SYGVKD come from the germline V gene.

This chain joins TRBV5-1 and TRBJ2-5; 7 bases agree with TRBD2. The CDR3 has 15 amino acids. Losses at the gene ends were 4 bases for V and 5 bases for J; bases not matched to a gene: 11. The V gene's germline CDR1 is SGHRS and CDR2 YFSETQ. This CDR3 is CASSLRTREGETQYF. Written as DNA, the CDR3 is TGCGCCAGCAGCCTTAGGACTAGGGAGGGGGAGACCCAGTACTTC. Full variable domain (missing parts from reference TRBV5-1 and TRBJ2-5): KAGVTQTPRYLIKTRGQQVTLSCSPISGHRSVSWYQQTPGQGLQFLFEYFSETQRNKGNFPGRFSGRQFSNSRSEMNVSTLELGDSALYLCASSLRTREGETQYFGPGTRLLVL.

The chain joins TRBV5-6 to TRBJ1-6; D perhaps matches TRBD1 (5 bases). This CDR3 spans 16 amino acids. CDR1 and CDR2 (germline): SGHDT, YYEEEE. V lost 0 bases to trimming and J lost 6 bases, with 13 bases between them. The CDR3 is CASSLVQGAGNSPLHF. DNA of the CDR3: TGTGCCAGCAGCTTGGTCCAAGGGGCAGGTAATTCACCCCTCCACTTT. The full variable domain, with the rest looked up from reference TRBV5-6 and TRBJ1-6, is DAGVTQSPTHLIKTRGQQVTLRCSPKSGHDTVSWYQQALGQGPQFIFQYYEEEERQRGNFPDRFSGHQFPNYSSELNVNALLLGDSALYLCASSLVQGAGNSPLHFGNGTRLTVT.

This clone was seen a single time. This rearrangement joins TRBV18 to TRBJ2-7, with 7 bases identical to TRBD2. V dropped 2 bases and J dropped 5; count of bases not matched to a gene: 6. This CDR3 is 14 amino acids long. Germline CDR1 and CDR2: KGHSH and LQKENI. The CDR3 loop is CASSPSSGDNEQYF. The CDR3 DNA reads TGTGCCAGCTCACCATCTAGCGGTGACAACGAGCAGTACTTC.

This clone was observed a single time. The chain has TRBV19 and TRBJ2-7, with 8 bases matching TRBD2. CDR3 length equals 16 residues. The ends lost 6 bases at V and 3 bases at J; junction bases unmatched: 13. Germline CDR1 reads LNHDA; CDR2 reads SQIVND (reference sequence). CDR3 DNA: TGTGCCAGTAGCCGGGGGGGCGGGAGGATCCTCTACGAGCAGTACTTC. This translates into CASSRGGGRILYEQYF.